These T cell receptor beta chains were read from a single sample in a study of shared clonotypes between healthy human individuals. Only in-frame clones appear in the TCRdb table, and some are missing; sequencing was by immunoSEQ multiplex PCR. The sample lists roughly 2,300,000 clones, around 93% occurring once. The sample was naive CD4+ T cells from PBMCs. These receptor sequences come from a man between 18 and 35 years old in good health. Some clones in this sample may be carry-over from other donors' samples. The CDR3 runs from the conserved cysteine through the conserved F or W. A D gene is named only where the DNA matches it firmly. Clone size is shown for a subset of rows, as once, few, many or a class of expanded clone.

j_call: TRBJ2-1; clone_size: NA; v_call: TRBV19; d_call: NA; cdr3_length: 16; cdr3_nt: TGTGCCAGTCAACCTACGACACCGAGGGCGTACAATGAGCAGTTCTTC; cdr3_aa: CASQPTTPRAYNEQFF
j_call: TRBJ2-5; clone_size: NA; v_call: TRBV25-1; d_call: NA; cdr3_length: 13; cdr3_nt: TGTGCCAGTGAAAGGGGCAGGGCGAAGACCCAGTACTTC; cdr3_aa: CASERGRAKTQYF
j_call: TRBJ2-5; clone_size: few; v_call: TRBV19; d_call: NA; cdr3_length: 13; cdr3_nt: TGTGCCAGTAGTTTCAGGGACCAAGAGACCCAGTACTTC; cdr3_aa: CASSFRDQETQYF
j_call: TRBJ2-4; clone_size: NA; v_call: TRBV9; d_call: TRBD1; cdr3_length: 19; cdr3_nt: TGTGCCAGCAGCGTAGATATTTCACAGGGACAGGGCTCCAAAAACATTCAGTACTTC; cdr3_aa: CASSVDISQGQGSKNIQYF
j_call: TRBJ2-3; clone_size: NA; v_call: TRBV13; d_call: TRBD1; cdr3_length: 15; cdr3_nt: TGTGCCAGCAGCTTTGGACAGGGTAGGGCAGATACGCAGTATTTT; cdr3_aa: CASSFGQGRADTQYF
j_call: TRBJ1-4; clone_size: NA; v_call: TRBV5-1; d_call: NA; cdr3_length: 14; cdr3_nt: TGCGCCAGCAGCATCCAAGGTCTCGGTGAAAAACTGTTTTTT; cdr3_aa: CASSIQGLGEKLFF
j_call: TRBJ1-3; clone_size: NA; v_call: TRBV7-8; d_call: NA; cdr3_length: 15; cdr3_nt: TGTGCCAGCAGCTTAGAGGGCTTATCCGGAAACACCATATATTTT; cdr3_aa: CASSLEGLSGNTIYF
j_call: TRBJ2-1; clone_size: NA; v_call: TRBV5-1; d_call: NA; cdr3_length: 16; cdr3_nt: TGCGCCAGCAGCTCATCCGGGACCTCCGCCTACAATGAGCAGTTCTTC; cdr3_aa: CASSSSGTSAYNEQFF
j_call: TRBJ1-5; clone_size: NA; v_call: TRBV2; d_call: TRBD1; cdr3_length: 15; cdr3_nt: TGTGCCAGCAGTGGGACAGGGGGACCCAATCAGCCCCAGCATTTT; cdr3_aa: CASSGTGGPNQPQHF
j_call: TRBJ2-7; clone_size: NA; v_call: TRBV7-7; d_call: NA; cdr3_length: 13; cdr3_nt: TGTGCCAGCAGCTTAGCAGGGACCTACGAGCAGTACTTC; cdr3_aa: CASSLAGTYEQYF
j_call: TRBJ1-2; clone_size: once; v_call: TRBV15; d_call: NA; cdr3_length: 14; cdr3_nt: TGTGCCACCAGCAGGCGAGGGGGTAACTATGGCTACACCTTC; cdr3_aa: CATSRRGGNYGYTF
j_call: TRBJ2-3; clone_size: NA; v_call: TRBV9; d_call: TRBD2; cdr3_length: 16; cdr3_nt: TGTGCCAGCAGCGGCCGAAGCGGGAGTCACACAGATACGCAGTATTTT; cdr3_aa: CASSGRSGSHTDTQYF
j_call: TRBJ2-1; clone_size: NA; v_call: TRBV11-1; d_call: NA; cdr3_length: 15; cdr3_nt: TGTGCCAGCAGCTTAGCGCCAGGCTCCTACAATGAGCAGTTCTTC; cdr3_aa: CASSLAPGSYNEQFF
j_call: TRBJ1-5; clone_size: NA; v_call: TRBV6-1; d_call: TRBD1; cdr3_length: 17; cdr3_nt: TGTGCCAGCAGTGACAAAGGGAGGGGGCTGAGCAATCAGCCCCAGCATTTT; cdr3_aa: CASSDKGRGLSNQPQHF
j_call: TRBJ2-4; clone_size: NA; v_call: TRBV27; d_call: NA; cdr3_length: 15; cdr3_nt: TGTGCCAGCAACCCTGATGACAGGCCCAAAAACATTCAGTACTTC; cdr3_aa: CASNPDDRPKNIQYF
j_call: TRBJ2-5; clone_size: NA; v_call: TRBV5-4; d_call: TRBD2; cdr3_length: 17; cdr3_nt: TGTGCCAGCAGCTCCCCGACTAGCGGGGGAGTCGGAGAGACCCAGTACTTC; cdr3_aa: CASSSPTSGGVGETQYF
j_call: TRBJ1-2; clone_size: NA; v_call: TRBV18; d_call: NA; cdr3_length: 14; cdr3_nt: TGTGCCAGCTCACCCGACAGGCTTAACTATGGCTACACCTTC; cdr3_aa: CASSPDRLNYGYTF
j_call: TRBJ2-2; clone_size: NA; v_call: TRBV5-1; d_call: NA; cdr3_length: 14; cdr3_nt: TGCGCCAGCAGCTTGTCGATAACGGCCGGGGAGCTGTTTTTT; cdr3_aa: CASSLSITAGELFF
j_call: TRBJ2-2; clone_size: NA; v_call: TRBV6-5; d_call: NA; cdr3_length: 15; cdr3_nt: TGTGCCAGCAGTTACGGGATTTCGGGAACCGGGGAGCTGTTTTTT; cdr3_aa: CASSYGISGTGELFF
j_call: TRBJ2-5; clone_size: NA; v_call: TRBV7-2; d_call: NA; cdr3_length: 14; cdr3_nt: TGTGCCAGCAGCTTAATCACAGTCCAAGAGACCCAGTACTTC; cdr3_aa: CASSLITVQETQYF
j_call: TRBJ1-4; clone_size: NA; v_call: TRBV5-1; d_call: NA; cdr3_length: 16; cdr3_nt: TGCGCCAGCAGCTTGAATGGGGCGTCCGTTAATGAAAAACTGTTTTTT; cdr3_aa: CASSLNGASVNEKLFF
j_call: TRBJ2-1; clone_size: NA; v_call: TRBV5-1; d_call: NA; cdr3_length: 15; cdr3_nt: TGCGCCAGCAGCTTCGGAGGACTGGGTTGGAATGAGCAGTTCTTC; cdr3_aa: CASSFGGLGWNEQFF
j_call: TRBJ2-1; clone_size: NA; v_call: TRBV11-2; d_call: NA; cdr3_length: 10; cdr3_nt: TGTGCCAGCCCCCAACATGAGCAGTTCTTC; cdr3_aa: CASPQHEQFF
j_call: TRBJ2-1; clone_size: NA; v_call: TRBV28; d_call: NA; cdr3_length: 16; cdr3_nt: TGTGCCAGCAGACCGGGGGGGACAGCCACAATCAAACCCGAGTTCTTC; cdr3_aa: CASRPGGTATIKPEFF
j_call: TRBJ2-7; clone_size: NA; v_call: TRBV19; d_call: TRBD1; cdr3_length: 15; cdr3_nt: TGTGCCAGTAGTACCTGGGGACAGGGGAAGTACGAGCAGTACTTC; cdr3_aa: CASSTWGQGKYEQYF
j_call: TRBJ2-1; clone_size: NA; v_call: TRBV9; d_call: NA; cdr3_length: 12; cdr3_nt: TGTGCCAGCAGCGTAGGTGGGAGTGAGCAGTTCTTC; cdr3_aa: CASSVGGSEQFF
j_call: TRBJ1-3; clone_size: NA; v_call: TRBV7-9; d_call: NA; cdr3_length: 14; cdr3_nt: TGTGCCAGCAGCTTCTCAATCTCTGGAAACACCATATATTTT; cdr3_aa: CASSFSISGNTIYF
j_call: TRBJ2-7; clone_size: few; v_call: TRBV28; d_call: TRBD1; cdr3_length: 14; cdr3_nt: TGTGCCAGCACAACGACAGGGGAGGCCTACGAGCAGTACTTC; cdr3_aa: CASTTTGEAYEQYF
j_call: TRBJ2-1; clone_size: few; v_call: TRBV2; d_call: NA; cdr3_length: 15; cdr3_nt: TGTGCCAGCAGTGATGAGGGAGCTAGGAACAATGAGCAGTTCTTC; cdr3_aa: CASSDEGARNNEQFF
j_call: TRBJ2-7; clone_size: NA; v_call: TRBV4-1; d_call: TRBD2; cdr3_length: 15; cdr3_nt: TGCGCCAGCAGCCAAGAAGGTAGCGGGAGCCCCGAGCAGTACTTC; cdr3_aa: CASSQEGSGSPEQYF
j_call: TRBJ2-7; clone_size: NA; v_call: TRBV20-1; d_call: NA; cdr3_length: 11; cdr3_nt: TGCAGTGCAGGACAAGCCTACGAGCAGTACTTC; cdr3_aa: CSAGQAYEQYF
j_call: TRBJ2-7; clone_size: once; v_call: TRBV6-1; d_call: TRBD2; cdr3_length: 14; cdr3_nt: TGTGCCAGCACCGAAGGACTAGCGTCCTACGAGCAGTACTTC; cdr3_aa: CASTEGLASYEQYF
j_call: TRBJ2-5; clone_size: NA; v_call: TRBV7-3; d_call: NA; cdr3_length: 13; cdr3_nt: TGTGCCAGCAGCTCCAGGGCTTCGGAGACCCAGTACTTC; cdr3_aa: CASSSRASETQYF
j_call: TRBJ1-4; clone_size: NA; v_call: TRBV7-9; d_call: NA; cdr3_length: 15; cdr3_nt: TGTGCCAGCAGCCCCCAGCGTCCAACTAATGAAAAACTGTTTTTT; cdr3_aa: CASSPQRPTNEKLFF
j_call: TRBJ1-2; clone_size: NA; v_call: TRBV28; d_call: NA; cdr3_length: 14; cdr3_nt: TGTGCCAGCAGTTCTGGGGCAGCGATTTATGGCTACACCTTC; cdr3_aa: CASSSGAAIYGYTF
j_call: TRBJ2-7; clone_size: NA; v_call: TRBV5-4; d_call: NA; cdr3_length: 11; cdr3_nt: TGTGCCAGCAGCTCTCTGGGGGAGCAGTACTTC; cdr3_aa: CASSSLGEQYF
j_call: TRBJ2-5; clone_size: NA; v_call: TRBV7-2; d_call: NA; cdr3_length: 13; cdr3_nt: TGTGCCAGCAATCCGACTAGGGAAGAGACCCAGTACTTC; cdr3_aa: CASNPTREETQYF
j_call: TRBJ1-2; clone_size: NA; v_call: TRBV20-1; d_call: NA; cdr3_length: 10; cdr3_nt: TGCAGCGTAGGAGCGTATGGCTACACCTTC; cdr3_aa: CSVGAYGYTF
j_call: TRBJ2-5; clone_size: NA; v_call: TRBV5-4; d_call: NA; cdr3_length: 15; cdr3_nt: TGTGCCAGCAGCCTGACAGGACATGGAAGAGTGGCCCAGTACTTC; cdr3_aa: CASSLTGHGRVAQYF
j_call: TRBJ1-4; clone_size: NA; v_call: TRBV9; d_call: TRBD1; cdr3_length: 16; cdr3_nt: TGTGCCAGCAGCGTAGGATCCGGGACAGGGTCTGAAAAACTGTTTTTT; cdr3_aa: CASSVGSGTGSEKLFF
j_call: TRBJ2-3; clone_size: NA; v_call: TRBV5-4; d_call: NA; cdr3_length: 16; cdr3_nt: TGTGCCAGCAGCTTGGTAGGGGCGGTTCTCACAGATACGCAGTATTTT; cdr3_aa: CASSLVGAVLTDTQYF
j_call: TRBJ2-3; clone_size: NA; v_call: TRBV10-3; d_call: TRBD2; cdr3_length: 15; cdr3_nt: TGTGCCATCAGTTGGACTAGCGGGAATACAGATACGCAGTATTTT; cdr3_aa: CAISWTSGNTDTQYF
j_call: TRBJ1-5; clone_size: NA; v_call: TRBV5-3; d_call: NA; cdr3_length: 17; cdr3_nt: TGTGCCAGAAGCCCCGGGGGGCGGGGGATGGTTGTACAGCCCCAGCATTTT; cdr3_aa: CARSPGGRGMVVQPQHF
j_call: TRBJ2-1; clone_size: NA; v_call: TRBV4-2; d_call: TRBD2; cdr3_length: 16; cdr3_nt: TGTGCCAGCAGCCAAGGTAGTAGCGGGACTGCCAATGAGCAGTTCTTC; cdr3_aa: CASSQGSSGTANEQFF
j_call: TRBJ1-4; clone_size: NA; v_call: TRBV11-2; d_call: NA; cdr3_length: 14; cdr3_nt: TGTGCCAGCAGCTTATTAAGGGGGGGTGAAAAACTGTTTTTT; cdr3_aa: CASSLLRGGEKLFF
j_call: TRBJ2-7; clone_size: NA; v_call: TRBV6-6; d_call: NA; cdr3_length: 13; cdr3_nt: TGTGCCAGCGCCCGCGTGGAGTTCTACGAGCAGTACTTC; cdr3_aa: CASARVEFYEQYF
j_call: TRBJ2-4; clone_size: NA; v_call: TRBV4-2; d_call: NA; cdr3_length: 15; cdr3_nt: TGTGCCAGCAGCCAACTAAAGGCGGGTGGAAACATTCAGTACTTC; cdr3_aa: CASSQLKAGGNIQYF
j_call: TRBJ2-4; clone_size: NA; v_call: TRBV6-1; d_call: NA; cdr3_length: 15; cdr3_nt: TGTGCCAGCAGTTCCGGGGAGTCGGCCAAAAACATTCAGTACTTC; cdr3_aa: CASSSGESAKNIQYF
j_call: TRBJ2-1; clone_size: NA; v_call: TRBV19; d_call: NA; cdr3_length: 14; cdr3_nt: TGTGCCATCTATGGGGCACGGGGAAACAATGAGCAGTTCTTC; cdr3_aa: CAIYGARGNNEQFF
j_call: TRBJ2-2; clone_size: NA; v_call: TRBV2; d_call: TRBD1; cdr3_length: 15; cdr3_nt: TGTGCCAGCAGGATCGGGACAGGGGGCGTCGGGGAGCTGTTTTTT; cdr3_aa: CASRIGTGGVGELFF
j_call: TRBJ2-3; clone_size: NA; v_call: TRBV6-1; d_call: NA; cdr3_length: 14; cdr3_nt: TGTGCCAGCAGAATGGACTTATACACAGATACGCAGTATTTT; cdr3_aa: CASRMDLYTDTQYF
j_call: TRBJ2-7; clone_size: NA; v_call: TRBV7-2; d_call: TRBD2; cdr3_length: 16; cdr3_nt: TGTGCCAGCAGCTTAGCCCTCGGGGGGGGACTCTACGAGCAGTACTTC; cdr3_aa: CASSLALGGGLYEQYF
j_call: TRBJ1-2; clone_size: NA; v_call: TRBV4-3; d_call: NA; cdr3_length: 16; cdr3_nt: TGCGCCAGCAGCCAAGAAGTCCGGGGAGGGGGCTATGGCTACACCTTC; cdr3_aa: CASSQEVRGGGYGYTF
j_call: TRBJ1-5; clone_size: NA; v_call: TRBV30; d_call: NA; cdr3_length: 13; cdr3_nt: TGTGCCTGGATGAAGGGTCCGAATCAGCCCCAGCATTTT; cdr3_aa: CAWMKGPNQPQHF
j_call: TRBJ2-3; clone_size: NA; v_call: TRBV5-4; d_call: NA; cdr3_length: 13; cdr3_nt: TGTGCCAGCGTCGGGGTAGGCACAGATACGCAGTATTTT; cdr3_aa: CASVGVGTDTQYF
j_call: TRBJ1-3; clone_size: NA; v_call: TRBV11-2; d_call: TRBD1; cdr3_length: 15; cdr3_nt: TGTGCCAGCAGCTCACGGACAGGGGCCGGAAACACCATATATTTT; cdr3_aa: CASSSRTGAGNTIYF
j_call: TRBJ1-2; clone_size: NA; v_call: TRBV4-1; d_call: NA; cdr3_length: 14; cdr3_nt: TGCGCCAGCAGCCAAGGGGCTGAGTTCTCTGGCTACACCTTC; cdr3_aa: CASSQGAEFSGYTF
j_call: TRBJ1-1; clone_size: few; v_call: TRBV28; d_call: TRBD1; cdr3_length: 15; cdr3_nt: TGTGCCAGCAGTTTAGGGGACAGGGGGGACACTGAAGCTTTCTTT; cdr3_aa: CASSLGDRGDTEAFF